The 19 T cell receptor beta chains below were found in one sample sequenced in a study of beta chain features in type 1 diabetes. The study, taken as a whole, reports: For Type 1 diabetes patients, all four CD4+ subsets carried TCRB CDR3s that were moderately but significantly shorter.

Antigens of these TCRs are unknown. Expressed TCRB transcripts got sequenced, as all isolated RNA was reverse transcribed. Some clones are missing from TCRdb's copy, which holds only in-frame ones; the method was immunoSEQ multiplex PCR. In the table there are around 15,000 clones, approximately 68% of which are singletons. The sample taken for sequencing was Tregs from blood. These receptors all come from a man aged 30-40 years with type 1 diabetes.

V usage is TRBV6-6 and J usage is TRBJ1-3; no clear D. The CDR3 is 14 amino acids. Germline assignment: CDR1 MNHNY and CDR2 SVGAGI (reference sequence). V lost 7 bases and J lost 4, with 14 bases in between. The CDR3 region is CASTREGTGNTIYF. The CDR3, as DNA: TGTGCCAGCACCCGAGAGGGAACAGGAAACACCATATATTTT.

This sequence joins TRBV19 and TRBJ1-1; D is uncertain. The CDR3 spans 13 residues. In germline, CDR1 is LNHDA, CDR2 SQIVND (reference sequence). V dropped 5 bases and J dropped 0 bases, with 7 bases sitting between them. In nucleotides, the CDR3 is TGTGCCAGTAGTGCGGAGATGAACACTGAAGCTTTCTTT. Encoded protein: CASSAEMNTEAFF.

The genes are TRBV27 and TRBJ2-2; weak D call: TRBD2 (5 bases). V lost 9 bases, J lost 6 bases, and 17 bases lay in between. The CDR3 covers 14 residues. Germline V gene lookup returns CDR1 MNHEY and CDR2 SMNVEV (reference sequence). The CDR3 DNA follows: TGTGCCAGTCGCCAACACGGGGTGGCCGGGGAGCTGTTTTTT. This encodes CASRQHGVAGELFF.

This clone was observed a handful of times. The chain combines TRBV6-1 with TRBJ2-1; 7 nucleotides match TRBD2. Germline V gene sequence: CDR1 MNHNS, CDR2 SASEGT. V shed 4 bases and J 2 bases; nucleotides not matched to a gene: 5. The CDR3 sequence is 15 residues long. The CDR3 sequence: CASSVWGGTYNEQFF. The CDR3 bases are TGTGCCAGCAGTGTTTGGGGGGGGACCTACAATGAGCAGTTCTTC.

V usage is TRBV19 and J usage is TRBJ1-1; possibly TRBD1 for D (5 bases). Germline-derived CDR1 and CDR2 are LNHDA and SQIVND (reference sequence). V shed 6 bases and J shed 5 bases, with 19 bases lying between them. This CDR3 is 15 amino acids long. The CDR3 DNA sequence: TGTGCCAGTAGCAAGCCTGGAGGGGCAGGTACTGAAGCTTTCTTT. Protein product: CASSKPGGAGTEAFF.

There are a few counts of this clone. The chain employs TRBV5-6 and TRBJ2-3; 8 nucleotides match TRBD2. The CDR3 has 15 residues. The germline V gene encodes CDR1 SGHDT and CDR2 YYEEEE. V shed 0 bases, J shed 3 bases, and the junction held 3 bases outside the gene matches. This chain's CDR3 is CASSLGTSTTDTQYF. The CDR3 nucleotides are TGTGCCAGCAGCTTGGGGACTAGCACGACAGATACGCAGTATTTT.

This clone was counted a few times. V usage is TRBV15 and J usage is TRBJ2-3, with 11 bases matching TRBD2. The germline V gene has CDR1 LNHNV and CDR2 YYDKDF (reference sequence). The CDR3 runs 16 residues. Trimming removed 3 bases from V and 2 bases from J; junction bases left unmatched: 4. The CDR3 nucleotides read TGTGCCACCAGCAGGATACTAGCGGGGGCCACAGATACGCAGTATTTT. Protein sequence: CATSRILAGATDTQYF.

This chain joins TRBV23-1 and TRBJ2-7, with D perhaps matching TRBD1 (5 bases). TRBV23-1 is an ORF for which the function is uncertain. V gave up 4 bases and J gave up 2 bases, with 9 bases separating them. This CDR3 contains 13 residues. The CDR3 loop is CASSRGAPYEQYF. The CDR3 bases are TGCGCCAGCAGTCGGGGCGCTCCCTACGAGCAGTACTTC.

The chain has TRBV7-2 and TRBJ2-1; 10 nucleotides agree with TRBD2. The germline V gene has CDR1 SGHTA and CDR2 FQGNSA. The CDR3 sequence is 16 residues long. V shed 2 bases, J shed 1 base, and the junction held 2 bases outside the gene matches. The CDR3 coding sequence is TGTGCCAGCAGCTTATCGGGACTAGCGTCCTACAATGAGCAGTTCTTC. Protein: CASSLSGLASYNEQFF.

Only a few counts were recorded for this clone. V gene TRBV2 combines with J gene TRBJ2-7; the match to TRBD1 covers 7 bases. The germline V gene encodes CDR1 SNHLY and CDR2 FYNNEI. The CDR3 is 13 residues long. V lost 6 bases, J lost 3 bases, and 5 bases stayed unmatched. CDR3: CASSAGTDYEQYF. The CDR3 coding sequence is TGTGCCAGCAGCGCCGGGACAGACTACGAGCAGTACTTC.

About this clone: An end of the junction does not agree with germline; a read error may underlie this. The gene calls are TRBV7-9 and TRBJ1-1; D possibly corresponds to TRBD1 (5 bases). Germline CDR1 SEHNR, CDR2 FQNEAQ (reference sequence). The CDR3 extends over 14 amino acids. The CDR3 loop is CASGLVGQNTEAFF. CDR3 nucleotide sequence: TGTGCCAGCGGCTTAGTTGGACAGAACACTGAAGCTTTCTTT.

The genes are TRBV18 and TRBJ2-4, with a weak D call TRBD2 (5 bases). The CDR3 consists of 17 residues. V was pared by 6 bases and J by 0 bases, with 18 bases between. Germline CDR1 reads KGHSH; CDR2 reads LQKENI. Here the CDR3 reads CASSPPSFGLAKNIQYF. The DNA for the CDR3 is TGTGCCAGCTCCCCCCCGTCTTTTGGACTAGCCAAAAACATTCAGTACTTC.

This sequence joins TRBV19 and TRBJ1-1; TRBD1 is a possible D gene (6 bases). V dropped 3 bases and J dropped 5 bases, with 13 bases sitting between them. In germline, CDR1 is LNHDA, CDR2 SQIVND (reference sequence). The CDR3 has 14 residues. The CDR3 reads CASSMQGLRTEAFF. CDR3 in DNA: TGTGCCAGTAGTATGCAGGGGTTGCGGACTGAAGCTTTCTTT.

The V and J genes are TRBV9 and TRBJ2-5; D might be TRBD1 (6 bases). Germline assignment: CDR1 SGDLS and CDR2 YYNGEE. The CDR3 is made up of 15 amino acids. The ends were cut back, 0 bases at V and 4 bases at J, with 13 bases in the middle. Here the CDR3 DNA reads TGTGCCAGCAGCGTAGCTAATGCCAGGGGAGAGACCCAGTACTTC. Translating gives CASSVANARGETQYF.

This clone was seen more than once but under ten times. The chain recombines TRBV7-2 with TRBJ2-3; 7 bases map to TRBD2. CDR3 length equals 15 residues. Germline V gene lookup returns CDR1 SGHTA and CDR2 FQGNSA. Trimming at V came to 1 base and at J to 1 base, leaving 2 bases not matched to a gene. CDR3 loop: CASSLDRGGTDTQYF. The DNA for the CDR3 is TGTGCCAGCAGCTTAGATCGGGGGGGCACAGATACGCAGTATTTT. Filled out from reference TRBV7-2 and TRBJ2-3, the complete variable domain reads GAGVSQSPSNKVTEKGKDVELRCDPISGHTALYWYRQSLGQGLEFLIYFQGNSAPDKSGLPSDRFSAERTGGSVSTLTIQRTQQEDSAVYLCASSLDRGGTDTQYFGPGTRLTVL.

The chain combines TRBV2 with TRBJ1-2, with a possible D match to TRBD1 (6 bases). V gave up 5 bases and J gave up 7 bases, with 17 bases separating them. CDR1 is SNHLY and CDR2 is FYNNEI in the germline V gene. This CDR3 spans 14 amino acids. The DNA of the CDR3 is TGTGCCAGCAGTCGGACAGCCGTTTCGGGTGGCTACACCTTC. It encodes CASSRTAVSGGYTF.

This chain links TRBV5-6 with TRBJ2-6, with 10 bases aligning to TRBD1. CDR3 length: 18 amino acids. With 4 bases clipped from V and 0 bases from J, the junction kept 7 bases outside the gene matches. Germline CDR1 SGHDT, CDR2 YYEEEE. CDR3 in amino acids: CASSLGGTGASGANVLTF. DNA for the CDR3: TGTGCCAGCAGCCTAGGCGGGACAGGGGCCTCTGGGGCCAACGTCCTGACTTTC.

This chain joins TRBV10-3 and TRBJ2-1; 8 nucleotides match TRBD2. Germline V gene lookup returns CDR1 ENHRY and CDR2 SYGVKD. This CDR3 has 13 residues. With 11 bases clipped from V and 5 bases from J, the junction kept 8 bases outside the gene matches. The DNA for the CDR3 is TGTGCCTCGGTCAGCGGGAGCCACAATGAGCAGTTCTTC. This translates into CASVSGSHNEQFF.

The CDR3 region is CASSLFGDRRNIQYF. CDR3 DNA sequence: TGTGCCAGCAGCTTATTCGGGGACAGAAGAAACATTCAGTACTTC. This sequence joins TRBV7-2 and TRBJ2-4; 7 bases are a match to TRBD1. The J segment lost 6 bases and the V segment lost 2 bases, leaving 7 bases of the junction unmatched. There are 15 residues in the CDR3. The germline CDR1 and CDR2 sequences are SGHTA and FQGNSA.